These 11 T cell receptor beta chains were all obtained from the same sample, sequenced in a study of human T cells and chemical hapten exposure. TCRdb re-analysed the RACE reads in MiXCR, keeping a single row per CDR3 protein. The data hold more than 80,000 distinct CDR3 sequences, with around 7.8% observed a single time. The time point denotes: patch test 1, 2 weeks after DPC sensitization. As for treatment: therapeutic diphenylcyclopropenone sensitization with weekly scalp DPC. Sequenced here: whole blood, sampled in connection with sensitization to the hapten diphenylcyclopropenone (DPC). These receptors came from a woman in her twenties or thirties with alopecia areata. Some clones in this sample may be carry-over from other donors' samples.

This clonotype was seen at least ten times. J is TRBJ2-1 and V is TRBV24-1, with 13 positions matching TRBD2. V was clipped by 4 bases and J by 7 bases; unmatched bases: 6. This CDR3 is built from 16 residues. CDR1 KGHDR and CDR2 SFDVKD come from the germline V gene. The CDR3 loop is CATSDELAGGRNEQFF. Written as DNA, the CDR3 is TGTGCCACCAGTGACGAACTAGCGGGGGGGCGGAATGAGCAGTTCTTC.

With regard to this clonotype: This may stem from a read error, because a much larger clone lies one nucleotide away. The CDR3 DNA is TGTGCCAGCAGTCGACAGGGTGGCTACGAGCAGTACTTC. Protein: CASSRQGGYEQYF. The genes are TRBV7-9 and TRBJ2-7, with 7 bases lining up with TRBD1. The CDR3 has 13 amino acids. Trimming removed 6 bases from V and 3 bases from J; junction bases left unmatched: 5. Looked up from germline, CDR1 is SEHNR and CDR2 is FQNEAQ (reference sequence). Using reference TRBV7-9 and TRBJ2-7 for the parts outside the CDR3, the full variable domain is DTGVSQNPRHKITKRGQNVTFRCDPISEHNRLYWYRQTLGQGPEFLTYFQNEAQLEKSRLLSDRFSAERPKGSFSTLEIQRTEQGDSAMYLCASSRQGGYEQYFGPGTRLTVT.

This clonotype was seen at least ten times. The chain couples TRBV29-1 to TRBJ1-2; no firm D call. There are 12 residues in the CDR3. V was trimmed by 3 bases and J by 5 bases, leaving 10 bases between them. Germline values: CDR1 SQVTM, CDR2 ANQGSEA. CDR3 DNA: TGCAGCGTTGACACCGGAGCTTATGGCTACACCTTC. It specifies CSVDTGAYGYTF.

This clonotype has at least ten counts. V is TRBV5-1 and J is TRBJ2-7; D unclear. Germline V gene sequence: CDR1 SGHRS, CDR2 YFSETQ. This CDR3 spans 13 amino acids. Trimming took off 4 bases at V and 2 bases at J, with 10 bases between the two ends. Here the CDR3 DNA reads TGCGCCAGCAGCGTTCAGGCCACCTACGAGCAGTACTTC. Residues: CASSVQATYEQYF.

This clonotype was recorded at least ten times. The chain recombines TRBV2 with TRBJ2-4, with TRBD2 matching 12 bases. The ends lost 6 bases at V and 10 bases at J; junction bases unmatched: 10. The CDR3 is 15 amino acids. Germline CDR1 reads SNHLY; CDR2 reads FYNNEI. The chain's CDR3 is CASSSGLAGFFIQYF. The CDR3 DNA reads as TGTGCCAGCAGCTCCGGACTAGCGGGGTTTTTTATTCAGTACTTC.

This clonotype was counted only a few times. A much larger clone sits a single nucleotide away, making a read error possible. The gene calls are TRBV20-1 and TRBJ2-7, with TRBD1 matching 9 bases. The CDR3 is 12 amino acids. Germline CDR1 DFQATT, CDR2 SNEGSKA (reference sequence). Losses at the gene ends were 5 bases for V and 5 bases for J; bases not matched to a gene: 4. The CDR3 loop reads CSAATGGDEQYF. In nucleotides, the CDR3 is TGCAGTGCTGCGACAGGGGGAGACGAGCAGTACTTC.

This clonotype was counted between two and nine times. CDR3 loop: CASSLGSRGGTGELFF. CDR3 DNA: TGTGCCAGCAGCTTAGGTTCCAGGGGTGGCACCGGGGAGCTGTTTTTT. This chain connects TRBV7-3 to TRBJ2-2, with D tentatively TRBD1 (6 bases). This CDR3 region has 16 residues. The germline V gene encodes CDR1 SGHTA and CDR2 FQGTGA. Trimming stripped 2 bases from V and 4 bases from J, with 14 bases between.

This clonotype was detected a few times. The rearrangement uses TRBV29-1 and TRBJ1-1; D remains unclear. From germline, CDR1 is SQVTM and CDR2 ANQGSEA. This CDR3 region has 13 residues. V was pared by 1 base and J by 0 bases, with 6 bases between. CDR3 residues: CSVEAYMNTEAFF. The CDR3 DNA reads TGCAGCGTTGAAGCCTACATGAACACTGAAGCTTTCTTT.

This clonotype was observed a few times. The chain couples TRBV27 to TRBJ1-6; no clear D. V dropped 0 bases and J dropped 1 base, with 13 bases sitting between them. CDR3 length: 18 amino acids. Germline CDR1 and CDR2: MNHEY and SMNVEV (reference sequence). The CDR3, as DNA: TGTGCCAGCAGTTTATCTTCTTACTGGAGGTCCTATAATTCACCCCTCCACTTT. Its translation is CASSLSSYWRSYNSPLHF.

In this sample, this clonotype turned up many times. The chain combines TRBV6-5 with TRBJ1-2; 7 bases map to TRBD1. The CDR3 runs 11 residues. The germline CDR1 and CDR2 sequences are MNHEY and SVGAGI. Trimming at V came to 10 bases and at J to 10 bases, leaving 9 bases not matched to a gene. The CDR3 reads CATHRGEDYTF. The CDR3 DNA is TGTGCCACCCACAGGGGAGAAGACTACACCTTC.

The gene calls are TRBV20-1 and TRBJ1-2; unclear D gene. V lost 5 bases and J 3 bases, leaving 7 bases between the germline ends. Germline lookup yields CDR1 DFQATT and CDR2 SNEGSKA (reference sequence). The CDR3 is made up of 11 amino acids. CDR3 loop: CSARWDYGYTF. The CDR3 nucleotides read TGCAGTGCTCGCTGGGACTATGGCTACACCTTC.